The 9 T cell receptor beta chains in this list originate from one sample, sequenced in a study of T-cell reconstitution after alpha-beta-depleted transplantation in children. Using unique molecular identifiers, the investigators prepared the TCRbeta library. TCRdb used MiXCR to reprocess the PCR reads, holding one entry per CDR3 protein. Of some 350,000 distinct CDR3 sequences in the sample, 16% were seen once. The sample was PBMCs, mostly from graft donor cells, taken 360 days after TCRalphabeta/CD19-depleted stem cell transplant. Receptors were obtained from a male patient aged 2 to 10 who had a stem cell transplant for acute lymphoblastic leukemia, so the T cells may come from the graft donor.

This clonotype has more than one count but fewer than ten. This chain uses TRBV11-1 with TRBJ2-2, with a possible D match to TRBD1 (5 bases). Germline values: CDR1 SGHAT, CDR2 FQDESV (reference sequence). CDR3 length: 15 amino acids. V was cut by 5 bases and J by 0 bases, with 10 bases left in between. This CDR3 is CASSRTTANTGELFF. The CDR3 DNA follows: TGTGCCAGCAGCCGCACGACAGCGAACACCGGGGAGCTGTTTTTT.

V and J are TRBV3-1 and TRBJ2-1; TRBD2 aligns across 9 bases. This CDR3 is built from 17 residues. Looked up from germline, CDR1 is LGHDT and CDR2 is YNNKEL (reference sequence). The ends lost 4 bases at V and 1 base at J; junction bases unmatched: 8. CDR3 nucleotides: TGTGCCAGCAGCCCAGGTAGCGGGAGATGGTCCTACAATGAGCAGTTCTTC. This translates into CASSPGSGRWSYNEQFF.

This chain joins TRBV6-1 and TRBJ1-5, with D perhaps TRBD1 (6 bases). V lost 5 bases to trimming and J lost 6 bases, with 20 bases between them. This CDR3 contains 16 residues. The germline gives CDR1 MNHNS, CDR2 SASEGT. The CDR3 DNA sequence: TGTGCCAGCAGTCCCGGGCTAGACAGGTTTATTCAGCCCCAGCATTTT. It translates to CASSPGLDRFIQPQHF.

This clonotype was counted at least ten times. The chain recombines TRBV4-2 with TRBJ2-7; possible D gene TRBD1, 5 bases. The CDR3 contains 13 residues. Germline lookup yields CDR1 LGHNA and CDR2 YNFKEQ. The V gene lost 3 bases and the J gene lost 7 bases, with 13 bases spanning the gap. The CDR3 DNA reads TGTGCCAGCAGCCAGATCGACAGCTTTGAGCAGTACTTC. Its translation: CASSQIDSFEQYF.

This clonotype was counted at least ten times. The chain has TRBV12-3 or TRBV12-4 and TRBJ2-2, with D unclear. This CDR3 is 17 amino acids long. The V and J ends lost 6 bases and 0 bases respectively, with 17 bases between them. Written as DNA, the CDR3 is TGTGCCAGCAGCCCCCCCGAAGTGGTAGCGAACACCGGGGAGCTGTTTTTT. The encoded protein is CASSPPEVVANTGELFF.

The V call is TRBV4-1, the J call TRBJ2-3; 10 nucleotides line up with TRBD2. J gave up 1 base and V 3 bases, and 7 bases lay outside the gene matches. The CDR3 is 17 residues long. CDR1 and CDR2 from the germline V gene are MGHRA and YSYEKL. In DNA, the CDR3 is TGCGCCAGCAGCCACGGAATCGGGACTAGCGGCACAGATACGCAGTATTTT. Protein sequence: CASSHGIGTSGTDTQYF.

This rearrangement joins TRBV11-2 to TRBJ2-4, with TRBD1 identical over 9 bases. Germline V gene data show CDR1 as SGHAT and CDR2 as FQNNGV. Trimming removed 0 bases from V and 0 bases from J; junction bases left unmatched: 9. The CDR3 has 19 residues. The CDR3 sequence is CASSLEYWGQGLAKNIQYF. The CDR3 nucleotides are TGTGCCAGCAGCTTAGAGTATTGGGGACAGGGCTTAGCCAAAAACATTCAGTACTTC.

This clonotype has just a few counts. The J gene is TRBJ2-7, the V gene TRBV10-3; no clear D. V was clipped by 6 bases and J by 6 bases, with 18 bases between them. This CDR3 spans 14 amino acids. Germline assignment: CDR1 ENHRY and CDR2 SYGVKD. The CDR3 region has the DNA TGTGCCATCAGCCCCTTCAATCCAGTGGGCGAGCAGTACTTC. This sequence encodes CAISPFNPVGEQYF.

This chain uses TRBV7-9 with TRBJ2-1; 8 bases align to TRBD2. Germline lookup yields CDR1 SEHNR and CDR2 FQNEAQ (reference sequence). The CDR3 consists of 15 residues. After removal of 4 bases from V and 9 bases from J, the junction contained 11 bases not matched to a gene. CDR3 nucleotides: TGTGCCAGCAGCTCGGTGGGACTAGTTAAGGCTGAGCAGTTCTTC. It specifies CASSSVGLVKAEQFF.